Shown below are 20 T cell receptor beta chains from a single sample sequenced in a study of CD8 T cells in ankylosing spondylitis. TCRdb reanalysed the 5' RACE reads using MiXCR and keeps one entry per CDR3 protein. The sample yields tens of thousands of distinct CDR3 sequences, roughly 17% seen once. Specimen: blood. These receptors were taken from a male donor with ankylosing spondylitis or in good health (not recorded which).

This clonotype rates as medium-sized. This sequence joins TRBV5-1 and TRBJ2-4, with D possibly matching TRBD2 (5 bases). Germline CDR1 SGHRS, CDR2 YFSETQ. There are 15 residues in the CDR3. Trimming cost V 5 bases and J 9 bases, with 21 bases left between them. The CDR3 nucleotides are TGCGCCAGCAGTGCAGACCCAACGGGAAGGGTCATTCAGTACTTC. Residues: CASSADPTGRVIQYF.

This clonotype appeared many times. DNA for the CDR3: TGCGCCAGCAGCTTAAAAGACAGCTGGGATACGCAGTATTTT. This gives the protein CASSLKDSWDTQYF. The chain uses TRBV5-1 and TRBJ2-3; a weak D match, TRBD1 (5 bases). CDR1 is SGHRS and CDR2 is YFSETQ in the germline V gene. The CDR3 sequence is 14 residues long. The V end lost 2 bases, the J end lost 6 bases, and 13 bases lay between the germline ends.

A few counts support this clonotype. The chain couples TRBV20-1 to TRBJ2-5; 14 nucleotides line up with TRBD2. CDR1 and CDR2 (germline): DFQATT, SNEGSKA (reference sequence). J lost 4 bases, V lost 5 bases, and 6 bases had no gene match. The CDR3 loop spans 15 amino acids. As DNA, the CDR3 is TGCAGTGCTGCCGGGACTAGCGGGGGAGGAGAGACCCAGTACTTC. Translating it yields CSAAGTSGGGETQYF.

The V gene is TRBV19, the J gene TRBJ1-5; tentatively, D is TRBD1 (6 bases). The V gene lost 5 bases and the J gene lost 2 bases, with 10 bases spanning the gap. CDR1 LNHDA and CDR2 SQIVND come from the germline V gene (reference sequence). The CDR3 runs 14 residues. CDR3 sequence (DNA): TGTGCCAGTAGTGGGAGGACAGGCAATCAGCCCCAGCATTTT. This translates into CASSGRTGNQPQHF.

V usage is TRBV29-1 and J usage is TRBJ2-7; TRBD1 or TRBD2 may be the D gene (6 bases each). V was cut by 6 bases and J by 7 bases, with 13 bases left in between. In germline, CDR1 is SQVTM, CDR2 ANQGSEA. CDR3 length: 11 amino acids. The CDR3 spells CSVAQGGEQYV. The CDR3 DNA follows: TGCAGCGTGGCACAGGGAGGAGAGCAGTACGTC.

This clonotype turned up a few times. The chain recombines TRBV3-1 with TRBJ2-7; D may be TRBD1 (5 bases). V shed 4 bases and J shed 4 bases, with 14 bases lying between them. Germline V CDR1 and CDR2: LGHDT, YNNKEL (reference sequence). This CDR3 has 14 amino acids. DNA of the CDR3: TGTGCCAGCAGCCCTCCGGCCAGGGATTACGAGCAGTACTTC. Its protein product is CASSPPARDYEQYF.

This clonotype has more than one count but fewer than ten. The chain recombines TRBV4-1 with TRBJ2-7; 9 nucleotides agree with TRBD2. Germline trimming cut 1 base from V and 4 bases from J; bases unmatched to any gene: 5. CDR1 MGHRA and CDR2 YSYEKL come from the germline V gene. The CDR3 is made up of 15 amino acids. CDR3 in amino acids: CASSQGPAGGYEQYF. In DNA form, the CDR3 reads TGCGCCAGCAGCCAAGGGCCAGCGGGGGGATACGAGCAGTACTTC.

The chain combines TRBV5-6 with TRBJ2-6; no reliable D call. CDR1 is SGHDT, CDR2 YYEEEE, per germline. V lost 4 bases to trimming and J lost 0 bases, with 8 bases between them. The CDR3 length is 15 residues. The CDR3 loop reads CASSGTTSGANVLTF. In nucleotides, the CDR3 is TGTGCCAGCAGCGGCACAACCTCTGGGGCCAACGTCCTGACTTTC.

This clonotype has more than one count but fewer than ten. V gene TRBV30 combines with J gene TRBJ1-4, with TRBD1 matching over 9 bases. Looked up from germline, CDR1 is GTSNPN and CDR2 is SVGIG (reference sequence). CDR3 length: 14 amino acids. Trimming took 2 bases from V and 8 from J; bases not matched to a gene: 6. CDR3 amino acids: CAWSPGQGREKLFF. The CDR3 nucleotides are TGTGCCTGGAGTCCCGGACAGGGGAGGGAAAAACTGTTTTTT.

The V and J genes are TRBV10-3 and TRBJ2-7; D not certain. CDR1 ENHRY and CDR2 SYGVKD come from the germline V gene. Trimming shortened V by 0 bases and J by 4 bases, and 10 bases separated the two germline ends. This CDR3 spans 14 amino acids. CDR3 DNA: TGTGCCATCAGTGAGTCGGGCACGGAGTACGAGCAGTACTTC. This translates into CAISESGTEYEQYF.

This chain links TRBV5-6 with TRBJ2-1, with 8 bases matching TRBD2. The CDR3 length is 15 residues. Per germline, CDR1 SGHDT and CDR2 YYEEEE. The J segment lost 5 bases and the V segment lost 4 bases, leaving 8 bases of the junction unmatched. CDR3 in amino acids: CASSPGPGGDNEQFF. Written as DNA, the CDR3 is TGTGCCAGCAGCCCCGGCCCGGGGGGGGACAATGAGCAGTTCTTC.

This clonotype was observed many times. The gene calls are TRBV11-2 and TRBJ2-7; the D gene is possibly TRBD2 (6 bases). The CDR3 length is 14 residues. The germline V gene encodes CDR1 SGHAT and CDR2 FQNNGV. Trimming removed 4 bases at V and 4 bases at J, with 14 bases between. This CDR3 reads CASSYTGGEYEQYF. CDR3 bases: TGTGCCAGCAGCTACACCGGAGGGGAGTACGAGCAGTACTTC.

The genes are TRBV4-1 and TRBJ1-6, with TRBD1 as a possible D gene (6 bases). CDR3 length equals 13 residues. CDR1 is MGHRA and CDR2 is YSYEKL in the germline V gene. The ends were cut back, 0 bases at V and 9 bases at J, with 6 bases in the middle. DNA for the CDR3: TGCGCCAGCAGCCAAGACAGGGGTTCACCCCTCCACTTT. Encoded protein: CASSQDRGSPLHF.

This clonotype was detected only a few times. V gene TRBV7-2 combines with J gene TRBJ2-2, with D tentatively TRBD2 (5 bases). The CDR3 spans 14 residues. V was shortened by 3 bases and J by 5 bases, with 10 bases between the two germline ends. Per the germline V gene, CDR1 is SGHTA and CDR2 is FQGNSA. The DNA for the CDR3 is TGTGCCAGCAGCTTCGTCGGGGAAACCGGGGAGCTGTTTTTT. It codes for CASSFVGETGELFF.

The chain carries TRBV29-1 and TRBJ2-3; perhaps TRBD2 as D (8 bases). CDR1 is SQVTM, CDR2 ANQGSEA, per germline. V was trimmed by 7 bases and J by 2 bases, leaving 16 bases between them. The CDR3 runs to 14 residues. CDR3 loop: CSAGGGQSTDTQYF. The CDR3 DNA follows: TGCAGCGCGGGGGGGGGACAGTCCACAGATACGCAGTATTTT.

This clonotype turned up a few times. This sequence joins TRBV10-3 and TRBJ1-1, with D uncertain. V gave up 7 bases and J gave up 0 bases, with 12 bases separating them. The CDR3 length is 14 residues. CDR1 is ENHRY, CDR2 SYGVKD, per germline. The CDR3 nucleotides read TGTGCCATCACTTCTCCAGGAATGAACACTGAAGCTTTCTTT. This sequence encodes CAITSPGMNTEAFF.

The sample holds many counts of this clonotype. This chain connects TRBV4-1 to TRBJ2-7, with D unresolved. Looked up from germline, CDR1 is MGHRA and CDR2 is YSYEKL. With 1 base removed from V and 4 bases from J, the gap between germline ends came to 11 bases. The CDR3 spans 14 residues. CDR3 nucleotide sequence: TGCGCCAGCAGCCAAGCCACCAAGGGTTACGAGCAGTACTTC. Protein product: CASSQATKGYEQYF.

The V call is TRBV7-2, the J call TRBJ2-3, with a weak D call TRBD1 (5 bases). From germline, CDR1 is SGHTA and CDR2 FQGNSA. The CDR3 runs 15 residues. Trimming cost V 5 bases and J 4 bases, with 16 bases left between them. CDR3 bases: TGTGCCAGCAGCCCGATTCCAGGGTGGTCAGATACGCAGTATTTT. Amino acids: CASSPIPGWSDTQYF. The variable domain in full, with the rest retrieved from reference TRBV7-2 and TRBJ2-3, is GAGVSQSPSNKVTEKGKDVELRCDPISGHTALYWYRQSLGQGLEFLIYFQGNSAPDKSGLPSDRFSAERTGGSVSTLTIQRTQQEDSAVYLCASSPIPGWSDTQYFGPGTRLTVL.

This clonotype occurred once. The chain employs TRBV5-4 and TRBJ2-1; D gene ambiguous. Deletions cut 2 bases from V and 8 bases from J, with 8 bases between. This CDR3 has 12 residues. Germline CDR1 reads SGHNT; CDR2 reads YYREEE (reference sequence). The DNA of the CDR3 is TGTGCCAGCAGCTTCCCGGGCTATGAGCAGTTCTTC. It codes for CASSFPGYEQFF.

This clonotype came up once. The V and J genes are TRBV4-1 and TRBJ1-5; D ambiguous. The V end was cut by 0 bases, the J end by 3 bases, with 9 bases between. Germline-derived CDR1 and CDR2 are MGHRA and YSYEKL. CDR3 length: 15 amino acids. CDR3 DNA sequence: TGCGCCAGCAGCCAAGAAGGACGGATCAATCAGCCCCAGCATTTT. Amino acids: CASSQEGRINQPQHF.